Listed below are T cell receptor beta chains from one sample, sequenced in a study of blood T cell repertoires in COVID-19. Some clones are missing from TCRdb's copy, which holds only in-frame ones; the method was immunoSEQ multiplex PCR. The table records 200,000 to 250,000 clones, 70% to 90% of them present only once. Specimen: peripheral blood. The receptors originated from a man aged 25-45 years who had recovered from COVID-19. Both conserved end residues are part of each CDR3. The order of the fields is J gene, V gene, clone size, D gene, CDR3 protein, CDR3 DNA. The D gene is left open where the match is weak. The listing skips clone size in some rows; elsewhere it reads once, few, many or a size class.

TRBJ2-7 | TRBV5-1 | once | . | CASSFNYLYEQYF | TGCGCCAGCAGCTTCAACTACCTCTACGAGCAGTACTTC
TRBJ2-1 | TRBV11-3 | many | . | CASSLDQGGTGQYNEQFF | TGTGCCAGCAGCTTAGATCAGGGGGGCACGGGACAATACAATGAGCAGTTCTTC
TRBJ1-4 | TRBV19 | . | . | CASSEQLATNEKLFF | TGTGCCAGTAGCGAGCAACTAGCAACTAATGAAAAACTGTTTTTT
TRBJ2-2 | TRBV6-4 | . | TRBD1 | CASSEAGGGGELFF | TGTGCCAGCAGTGAGGCAGGGGGCGGCGGGGAGCTGTTTTTT
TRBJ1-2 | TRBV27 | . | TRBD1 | CASSLGQAYGYTF | TGTGCCAGCAGTCTGGGACAGGCCTATGGCTACACCTTC
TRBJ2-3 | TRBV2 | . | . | CASSASPGRGTDTQYF | TGTGCCAGCAGTGCATCGCCCGGGCGGGGCACAGATACGCAGTATTTT
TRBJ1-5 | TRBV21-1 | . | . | CASTRDTKNPSNQPQHF | TGTGCCAGCACCCGGGACACCAAAAACCCTAGCAATCAGCCCCAGCATTTT
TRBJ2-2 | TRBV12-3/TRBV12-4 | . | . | CASSLAPQGELFF | TGTGCCAGCAGTCTTGCCCCCCAGGGGGAGCTGTTTTTT
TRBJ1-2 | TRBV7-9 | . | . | CASSSSIYGYTF | TGTGCCAGCAGCTCGTCTATCTATGGCTACACCTTC
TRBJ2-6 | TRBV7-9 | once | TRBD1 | CASSDRGTTSGANVLTF | TGTGCCAGCAGCGACAGGGGTACGACTTCTGGGGCCAACGTCCTGACTTTC
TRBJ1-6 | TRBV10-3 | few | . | CAISDGGNSPLHF | TGTGCCATCAGTGATGGCGGTAATTCACCCCTCCACTTT
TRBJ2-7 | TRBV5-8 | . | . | CASSLPADEQYF | TGTGCCAGCAGCCTACCTGCCGACGAGCAGTACTTC
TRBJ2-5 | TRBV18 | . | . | CASSPPVQGSRETQYF | TGTGCCAGCTCACCACCGGTTCAGGGGAGTCGAGAGACCCAGTACTTC
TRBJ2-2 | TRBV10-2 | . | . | CASIGQWTGELFF | TGCGCCAGCATTGGACAGTGGACCGGGGAGCTGTTTTTT
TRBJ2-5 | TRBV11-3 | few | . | CASSLSGEGKTQYF | TGTGCCAGCAGCCTATCAGGGGAGGGAAAGACCCAGTACTTC
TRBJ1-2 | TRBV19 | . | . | CASSLSVGGTTFNYGYTF | TGTGCCAGTAGCCTCTCAGTGGGGGGTACAACATTTAACTATGGCTACACCTTC
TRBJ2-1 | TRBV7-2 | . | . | CASSLGDTYNNEQFF | TGTGCCAGCAGCTTAGGGGACACCTATAACAATGAGCAGTTCTTC
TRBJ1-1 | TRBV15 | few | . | CATLERSNTEAFF | TGTGCCACCTTAGAACGATCGAACACTGAAGCTTTCTTT
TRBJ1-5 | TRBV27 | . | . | CAIGVRGGQPQHF | TGTGCCATTGGGGTACGAGGAGGTCAGCCCCAGCATTTT
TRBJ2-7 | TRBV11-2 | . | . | CASSLWRGNYEQYF | TGTGCCAGCAGCCTCTGGCGGGGTAACTACGAGCAGTACTTC
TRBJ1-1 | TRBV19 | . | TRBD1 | CASLAGQGRMNTEAFF | TGTGCCAGTTTAGCGGGACAGGGAAGGATGAACACTGAAGCTTTCTTT
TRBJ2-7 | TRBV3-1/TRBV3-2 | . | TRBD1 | CASSQNRGKGREQYF | TGTGCCAGCAGCCAAAACAGGGGGAAGGGAAGAGAGCAGTACTTC
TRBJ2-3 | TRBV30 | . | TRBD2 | CAWSVALAGTDTQYF | TGTGCCTGGAGTGTTGCACTAGCGGGGACAGATACGCAGTATTTT
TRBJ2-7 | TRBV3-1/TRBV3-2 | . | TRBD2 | CASSLTASGGAREQYF | TGTGCCAGCAGCCTAACGGCTAGCGGGGGGGCGAGGGAGCAGTACTTC
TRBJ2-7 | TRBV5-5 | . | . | CASSFLESPYEQYF | TGTGCCAGCAGCTTTTTAGAGTCCCCCTACGAGCAGTACTTC
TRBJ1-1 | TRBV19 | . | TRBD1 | CASIRQGDTEAFF | TGTGCCAGTATTCGACAGGGGGACACTGAAGCTTTCTTT
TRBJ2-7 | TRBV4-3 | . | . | CASSQAPGEREQYF | TGCGCCAGCAGCCAAGCGCCAGGGGAAAGGGAGCAGTACTTC
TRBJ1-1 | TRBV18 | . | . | CASSPGEGTEAFF | TGTGCCAGCTCCCCAGGGGAGGGTACTGAAGCTTTCTTT
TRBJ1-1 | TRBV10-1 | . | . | CASRDTGNTEAFF | TGCGCCAGCAGGGATACAGGGAACACTGAAGCTTTCTTT
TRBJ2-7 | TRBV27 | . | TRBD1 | CASSLGDRGYEQYF | TGTGCCAGCAGTCTAGGGGACAGGGGCTACGAGCAGTACTTC
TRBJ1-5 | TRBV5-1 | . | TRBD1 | CASSPPLRTGVNQPQHF | TGCGCCAGCAGCCCCCCCCTTAGGACAGGGGTTAATCAGCCCCAGCATTTT
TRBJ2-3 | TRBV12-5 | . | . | CASCLLGRPDTQYF | TGTGCTAGTTGCCTCCTGGGGCGCCCAGATACGCAGTATTTT
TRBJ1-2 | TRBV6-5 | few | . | CASSYQGGSGYGYTF | TGTGCCAGCAGTTACCAAGGGGGATCTGGCTATGGCTACACCTTC
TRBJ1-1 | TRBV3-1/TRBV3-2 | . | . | CASSYTANTEAFF | TGTGCCAGCAGTTATACAGCGAACACTGAAGCTTTCTTT
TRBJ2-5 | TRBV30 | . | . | CAWSVEETQYF | TGTGCCTGGAGTGTAGAGGAGACCCAGTACTTC
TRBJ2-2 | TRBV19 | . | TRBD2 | CASSGLAGRPSTATGELFF | TGTGCCAGTAGCGGACTAGCGGGGAGGCCCTCGACGGCCACCGGGGAGCTGTTTTTT
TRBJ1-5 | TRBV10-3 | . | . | CASQHGINSNQPQHF | TGTGCCTCGCAGCACGGGATCAATAGCAATCAGCCCCAGCATTTT
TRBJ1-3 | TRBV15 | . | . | CATSIGGDSGNTIYF | TGTGCCACCAGCATTGGAGGAGACTCTGGAAACACCATATATTTT
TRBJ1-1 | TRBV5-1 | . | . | CASSSSSKTAAFF | TGCGCCAGCAGCTCCTCTTCAAAGACAGCGGCTTTCTTT
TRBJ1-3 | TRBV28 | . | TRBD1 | CASSVDRGPTGNTIYF | TGTGCCAGCAGCGTTGACAGGGGTCCGACTGGAAACACCATATATTTT
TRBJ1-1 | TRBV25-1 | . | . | CASRDRLDTEAFF | TGTGCCAGCCGCGACAGGCTTGACACTGAAGCTTTCTTT
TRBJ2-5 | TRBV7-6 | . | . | CASSLYRAETQYF | TGTGCCAGCAGCTTATACCGCGCGGAGACCCAGTACTTC